These T cell receptor beta chains were read from a single sample in a study of human thymus T cells. Sequencing used immunoSEQ multiplex PCR; TCRdb keeps in-frame clones, though not all of them. The profile shows some 130,000 clones, 90% to 95% of them singletons. The sample consisted of thymus tissue. These receptors originate from a boy in the first two years of life with a congenital heart defect but otherwise immunologically healthy. The CDR3 runs from the conserved cysteine through the conserved F or W. The D gene is left open where the match is weak. Clone size is stated in some rows and not others, as once, few, many or a class when expanded.

V gene,D gene,J gene,clone size,CDR3 protein,CDR3 DNA
TRBV23-1,TRBD1,TRBJ2-1,once,CASSRGQGYNEQFF,TGCGCCAGCAGTCGCGGACAGGGATACAATGAGCAGTTCTTC
TRBV11-2,.,TRBJ2-3,once,CASSLGWGDTQYF,TGTGCCAGCAGCTTAGGATGGGGGGATACGCAGTATTTT
TRBV28,TRBD2,TRBJ2-1,once,CASSTTRGGSYNEQFF,TGTGCCAGCAGCACCACCCGGGGGGGCTCCTACAATGAGCAGTTCTTC
TRBV7-2,TRBD1,TRBJ1-1,.,CASSPGGTGGGLNTEAFF,TGTGCCAGCAGCCCCGGAGGAACAGGGGGGGGGCTGAACACTGAAGCTTTCTTT
TRBV7-2,TRBD1,TRBJ2-3,.,CASRSLGEETGGVDTQYF,TGTGCCAGCAGATCCTTAGGAGAGGAGACAGGGGGTGTAGATACGCAGTATTTT
TRBV11-2,.,TRBJ1-6,.,CASSLGFGIPINSPLHF,TGTGCCAGCAGCTTAGGGTTCGGGATTCCGATAAATTCACCCCTCCACTTT
TRBV12-5,.,TRBJ1-1,.,CASGPDLGRLNTEAFF,TGTGCTAGTGGTCCGGACCTGGGACGGTTGAACACTGAAGCTTTCTTT
TRBV28,.,TRBJ2-2,.,CASSDRLGPGELFF,TGTGCCAGCAGCGACAGACTCGGCCCCGGGGAGCTGTTTTTT
TRBV6-4,TRBD2,TRBJ2-1,.,CASSLIHSGGPSEQFF,TGTGCCAGCAGTTTGATTCATAGCGGGGGTCCCTCGGAGCAGTTCTTC
TRBV4-2,.,TRBJ1-2,.,CASSQERGVDGYTF,TGTGCCAGCAGCCAAGAACGGGGTGTGGATGGCTACACCTTC
TRBV7-9,TRBD1,TRBJ2-1,.,CASSILRGGLTEQFF,TGTGCCAGCAGCATCCTGAGAGGGGGCCTAACTGAGCAGTTCTTC
TRBV5-4,TRBD2,TRBJ2-1,.,CASSATSGGYNEQFF,TGTGCCAGCAGCGCGACTAGCGGGGGGTACAATGAGCAGTTCTTC
TRBV5-4,TRBD2,TRBJ2-7,.,CAGSSGGPPGTYEQYF,TGTGCCGGAAGTAGCGGGGGGCCACCCGGGACCTACGAGCAGTACTTC
TRBV6-6,.,TRBJ1-6,.,CASAPGPMNSPLHF,TGTGCCAGTGCCCCGGGACCCATGAATTCACCCCTCCACTTT
TRBV10-1,.,TRBJ2-7,few,CASSERGQVGQYF,TGCGCCAGCAGTGAGAGAGGCCAGGTCGGGCAGTACTTC
TRBV5-4,TRBD2,TRBJ2-1,.,CASARETSGAYNEQFF,TGTGCCAGCGCCAGAGAGACGAGCGGGGCCTACAATGAGCAGTTCTTC
TRBV4-1,.,TRBJ1-1,.,CASSQWAQGRDEAFF,TGCGCCAGCAGCCAGTGGGCACAGGGAAGGGATGAAGCTTTCTTT
TRBV7-2,TRBD1,TRBJ2-1,once,CASSQHLGVDRGLGEQFF,TGTGCCAGCAGTCAACACCTGGGGGTTGACAGGGGGCTGGGTGAGCAGTTCTTC
TRBV5-6,.,TRBJ1-2,.,CASSPPKQGGDYGYTF,TGTGCCAGCAGCCCCCCGAAACAGGGAGGTGACTATGGCTACACCTTC
TRBV4-3,TRBD1,TRBJ2-2,.,CASSRQGTGELFF,TGCGCCAGCAGCCGACAGGGGACCGGGGAGCTGTTTTTT
TRBV11-3,.,TRBJ2-7,.,CASSSTTPIWQSYEQYF,TGTGCCAGCAGCTCCACCACTCCCATATGGCAGTCCTACGAGCAGTACTTC
TRBV7-2,TRBD2,TRBJ2-7,.,CASSLVSGGLSYEQYF,TGTGCCAGCAGCTTAGTAAGCGGGGGGCTCTCCTACGAGCAGTACTTC
TRBV4-1,TRBD1,TRBJ2-3,.,CASSQAGQGSDTQYF,TGCGCCAGCAGCCAAGCGGGACAGGGGTCAGATACGCAGTATTTT
TRBV19,.,TRBJ2-2,once,CASTLSGELRTGELFF,TGTGCCAGTACCCTATCGGGGGAGCTGAGGACCGGGGAGCTGTTTTTT
TRBV28,.,TRBJ1-6,.,CASSWRGETSPLHF,TGTGCCAGCAGCTGGCGGGGGGAAACTTCACCCCTCCACTTT
TRBV7-6,.,TRBJ2-5,.,CASSLRQPYQETQYF,TGTGCCAGCAGCCTACGGCAACCGTACCAAGAGACCCAGTACTTC
TRBV19,.,TRBJ1-5,.,CASSIVDNPGGDLKHF,TGTGCCAGTAGTATAGTCGATAATCCCGGGGGCGATTTAAAGCATTTT
TRBV5-5,.,TRBJ1-6,.,CASTRLSSYNSPLHF,TGTGCCAGCACCCGACTGAGCTCCTATAATTCACCCCTCCACTTT
TRBV5-4,TRBD1,TRBJ1-3,.,CASTLQGASGNTIYF,TGTGCCAGCACCCTACAGGGGGCGTCTGGAAACACCATATATTTT
TRBV1,.,TRBJ2-5,.,CTSSHLAGGDQETQYF,TGCACCAGCAGCCATCTAGCGGGGGGGGACCAAGAGACCCAGTACTTC
TRBV10-3,TRBD1,TRBJ2-7,.,CAIREGQTYEQYF,TGTGCCATCAGAGAGGGACAGACCTACGAGCAGTACTTC
TRBV20-1,.,TRBJ1-2,.,CSARVVGRNTF,TGCAGTGCTAGAGTCGTAGGACGGAACACCTTC
TRBV5-1,.,TRBJ2-5,.,CASSPSQETQYF,TGCGCCAGCAGCCCCAGCCAAGAGACCCAGTACTTC
TRBV19,.,TRBJ2-7,.,CAGEAEQYF,TGTGCCGGTGAGGCCGAGCAGTACTTC
TRBV7-9,.,TRBJ2-7,once,CASSLTGGSYEQYF,TGTGCCAGCAGCTTAACAGGCGGATCCTACGAGCAGTACTTC
TRBV12-5,.,TRBJ2-7,.,CASGRPGVFDEQYF,TGTGCTAGTGGCCGGCCGGGCGTATTCGACGAGCAGTACTTC